Below, 21 T cell receptor beta chains from the same sample are listed, as sequenced in a study of T cells in narcolepsy. Sequencing was performed with immunoSEQ multiplex PCR; in TCRdb, only in-frame clones are kept and a portion is missing. The sample includes 25,000 to 35,000 clones, over 80% seen only once; the top ten take 2% to 3%. The sequenced sample was CD45RA- memory CD4+ T cells from PBMCs. The source is a human donor with narcolepsy.

This chain connects TRBV4-1 to TRBJ2-5, with D tentatively TRBD2 (5 bases). Germline-derived CDR1 and CDR2 are MGHRA and YSYEKL. Trimming stripped 0 bases from V and 0 bases from J, with 11 bases between. This CDR3 is 16 amino acids long. The CDR3 region has the DNA TGCGCCAGCAGCCAAGACGGCGCGGGTGACCAAGAGACCCAGTACTTC. Protein sequence: CASSQDGAGDQETQYF.

The genes are TRBV19 and TRBJ1-2, with 10 nucleotides matching TRBD1. The ends lost 0 bases at V and 9 bases at J; junction bases unmatched: 4. Germline values: CDR1 LNHDA, CDR2 SQIVND (reference sequence). The CDR3 runs 14 residues. Written as DNA, the CDR3 is TGTGCCAGTAGTATAGATCGGGACAGGGGACGCTACACCTTC. This sequence encodes CASSIDRDRGRYTF.

The rearrangement joins TRBV5-1 to TRBJ1-6; 9 bases map to TRBD1. The germline gives CDR1 SGHRS, CDR2 YFSETQ. With 0 bases clipped from V and 5 bases from J, the junction kept 0 bases outside the gene matches. This CDR3 has 15 amino acids. DNA for the CDR3: TGCGCCAGCAGCTTGGGGGACAGGGATAATTCACCCCTCCACTTT. This encodes CASSLGDRDNSPLHF.

The chain is built from TRBV5-1 and TRBJ2-7; D may be TRBD2 (7 bases). Per the germline V gene, CDR1 is SGHRS and CDR2 is YFSETQ. The CDR3 runs 15 residues. The V end was cut by 0 bases, the J end by 6 bases, with 16 bases between. The CDR3 DNA reads as TGCGCCAGCAGCTTGGCCAGCGGGGAGGGGGGCGAGCAGTACTTC. It yields the protein CASSLASGEGGEQYF.

The rearrangement joins TRBV12-5 to TRBJ2-1, with TRBD2 matching 16 bases. Trimming cost V 7 bases and J 2 bases; bases outside gene matches: 11. This CDR3 is built from 19 residues. In germline, CDR1 is LGHNT, CDR2 FRNRAP. The CDR3, as DNA: TGTGCTAGTGCACCCCCAGGGACTAGCGGGGGGGCCACCTACAATGAGCAGTTCTTC. Amino acids: CASAPPGTSGGATYNEQFF.

J is TRBJ2-5 and V is TRBV5-1; perhaps TRBD1 as D (6 bases). The germline gives CDR1 SGHRS, CDR2 YFSETQ. The CDR3 consists of 13 residues. The V and J ends lost 2 bases and 3 bases respectively, with 8 bases between them. The CDR3 is CASSFAGEETQYF. The DNA for the CDR3 is TGCGCCAGCAGCTTTGCAGGGGAAGAGACCCAGTACTTC. The complete variable domain, with remaining parts taken from reference TRBV5-1 and TRBJ2-5, reads KAGVTQTPRYLIKTRGQQVTLSCSPISGHRSVSWYQQTPGQGLQFLFEYFSETQRNKGNFPGRFSGRQFSNSRSEMNVSTLELGDSALYLCASSFAGEETQYFGPGTRLLVL.

By share, this clone ranks as medium-sized. This chain joins TRBV5-8 and TRBJ1-3, with TRBD1 as a possible D gene (6 bases). Germline V gene sequence: CDR1 SGHTS, CDR2 YDEGEE. V was shortened by 4 bases and J by 5 bases, with 16 bases between the two germline ends. The CDR3 is 15 residues long. The CDR3 reads CASSLRDMFRNTIYF. CDR3 bases: TGTGCCAGCAGCCTACGGGACATGTTCCGAAACACCATATATTTT.

This clone has just one count. The CDR3, as DNA: TGTGCTAGTGGTTTGGTACTTGGACGGGGGAGTCAGCCCCAGCATTTT. Translation gives CASGLVLGRGSQPQHF. The gene calls are TRBV12-5 and TRBJ1-5, with D maybe TRBD1 (5 bases). V lost 0 bases and J 6 bases, leaving 15 bases between the germline ends. CDR3 length: 16 amino acids. Germline V CDR1 and CDR2: LGHNT, FRNRAP.

V usage is TRBV29-1 and J usage is TRBJ1-1; D call uncertain. CDR1 SQVTM and CDR2 ANQGSEA come from the germline V gene. V was cut by 7 bases and J by 1 base, with 13 bases left in between. The CDR3 runs to 13 residues. CDR3 sequence (DNA): TGCAGCGCCCGGGAGGTTTCGAACACTGAAGCTTTCTTT. This encodes CSAREVSNTEAFF.

The chain has TRBV30 and TRBJ1-6; D call uncertain. This CDR3 is built from 15 residues. Per germline, CDR1 GTSNPN and CDR2 SVGIG (reference sequence). Trimming removed 0 bases at V and 5 bases at J, with 11 bases between. CDR3 protein: CAWSVGLRNNSPLHF. In DNA form, the CDR3 reads TGTGCCTGGAGTGTAGGGTTAAGGAATAATTCACCCCTCCACTTT.

The chain employs TRBV11-2 and TRBJ2-1; D is possibly TRBD1 or TRBD2 (5 bases each). V was cut by 5 bases and J by 8 bases, with 19 bases left in between. CDR1 is SGHAT and CDR2 is FQNNGV in the germline V gene. There are 15 residues in the CDR3. The CDR3 DNA follows: TGTGCCAGCAGCCCAGTGAGGGGCCGAAGCGATGAGCAGTTCTTC. Translated, it gives CASSPVRGRSDEQFF.

CDR3 DNA: TGCGCCAGCAGCCAAGATTTTAGCGGGTCCTACAATGAGCAGTTCTTC. Residues: CASSQDFSGSYNEQFF. The V and J genes are TRBV4-1 and TRBJ2-1, with 7 bases that match TRBD2. V gave up 0 bases and J gave up 1 base; unmatched junction bases: 3. The CDR3 spans 16 residues. Germline assignment: CDR1 MGHRA and CDR2 YSYEKL.

The rearrangement joins TRBV29-1 to TRBJ1-2; 10 bases map to TRBD1. The germline CDR1 and CDR2 sequences are SQVTM and ANQGSEA. V gave up 3 bases and J gave up 8 bases; unmatched junction bases: 12. The length of the CDR3 is 15 residues. The CDR3 protein is CSVDPGDRGTYGYTF. In DNA form, the CDR3 reads TGCAGCGTTGACCCGGGGGACAGGGGAACATACGGCTACACCTTC.

The chain recombines TRBV5-1 with TRBJ2-1; D not certain. The CDR3 has 15 amino acids. Germline V gene lookup returns CDR1 SGHRS and CDR2 YFSETQ. V lost 6 bases to trimming and J lost 0 bases, with 13 bases between them. CDR3 in amino acids: CASTDLASSYNEQFF. Here the CDR3 DNA reads TGCGCCAGCACCGATTTGGCCAGCTCCTACAATGAGCAGTTCTTC.

The chain carries TRBV6-5 and TRBJ1-2; TRBD1 matches 8 bases. This CDR3 comprises 14 residues. The V segment lost 4 bases and the J segment 6 bases; nucleotides outside the gene matches: 7. CDR1 is MNHEY, CDR2 SVGAGI, per germline. The CDR3 region is CASSSRTGRDGYTF. For the CDR3, the DNA is TGTGCCAGCAGTTCCCGGACAGGGCGGGATGGCTACACCTTC.

On this clone itself: This same CDR3 is encoded by further DNA sequences in the sample. The chain combines TRBV7-2 with TRBJ1-4; no definite D call. Germline V lookup: CDR1 SGHTA, CDR2 FQGNSA. V lost 0 bases and J 0 bases, leaving 5 bases between the germline ends. The CDR3 sequence is 15 residues long. This CDR3 reads CASSLAPSTNEKLFF. CDR3 sequence (DNA): TGTGCCAGCAGCTTAGCTCCTTCAACTAATGAAAAACTGTTTTTT.

This clone was seen just once. V is TRBV10-3 and J is TRBJ1-3; no definite D call. From germline, CDR1 is ENHRY and CDR2 SYGVKD. The CDR3 is made up of 14 amino acids. V was clipped by 6 bases and J by 0 bases, with 9 bases between them. CDR3 loop: CAIRSDFSGNTIYF. The CDR3 nucleotides are TGTGCCATCAGATCAGATTTCTCTGGAAACACCATATATTTT.

This chain uses TRBV6-1 with TRBJ2-5; no reliable D call. The V gene's germline CDR1 is MNHNS and CDR2 SASEGT. This CDR3 comprises 16 residues. Trimming pared 3 bases from V and 6 bases from J, leaving 20 bases between. CDR3: CASSDPPDPLAKTQYF. CDR3 nucleotide sequence: TGTGCCAGCAGTGACCCCCCGGACCCGTTGGCAAAGACCCAGTACTTC.

This rearrangement joins TRBV29-1 to TRBJ2-1; TRBD2 might be the D (5 bases). The germline V gene has CDR1 SQVTM and CDR2 ANQGSEA. Trimming took 4 bases from V and 6 from J, leaving 10 bases between them. The CDR3 runs 12 residues. Here the CDR3 DNA reads TGCAGCGTTGGGGTTGGAGGCAATGAGCAGTTCTTC. Residues: CSVGVGGNEQFF.

J is TRBJ1-5 and V is TRBV19; 9 bases are shared with TRBD1. This CDR3 comprises 15 residues. Germline V gene lookup returns CDR1 LNHDA and CDR2 SQIVND (reference sequence). V gave up 6 bases and J gave up 2 bases; unmatched junction bases: 5. The CDR3 DNA follows: TGTGCCAGTAGCACAGGGGGCAGGGGCAATCAGCCCCAGCATTTT. Amino acids: CASSTGGRGNQPQHF.

This sequence joins TRBV7-2 and TRBJ2-7; D remains unclear. Germline V gene lookup returns CDR1 SGHTA and CDR2 FQGNSA. V was shortened by 5 bases and J by 0 bases, with 8 bases between the two germline ends. CDR3 length: 13 amino acids. This CDR3 reads CASSLSSSYEQYF. The DNA for the CDR3 is TGTGCCAGCAGCCTCAGTAGCTCCTACGAGCAGTACTTC.